Listed here are 26 T cell receptor beta chains from one sample, sequenced in a study of blood T cells in healthy people across ages. Through a sample-barcoded 5' primer and a J-beta primer mix, a second PCR was run for roughly 7 to 11 cycles. In TCRdb, the 5' RACE reads were re-called with MiXCR into one record per CDR3 protein. Of roughly 730,000 distinct CDR3 sequences listed, more than 50% are singletons. The specimen was blood. Receptor source: a man aged 40-55 years in good health.

The chain links TRBV29-1 to TRBJ2-7; a weak D match, TRBD1 (6 bases). The germline gives CDR1 SQVTM, CDR2 ANQGSEA. The CDR3 runs to 12 residues. The V end lost 4 bases, the J end lost 3 bases, and 10 bases lay between the germline ends. CDR3 DNA sequence: TGCAGCGTTGGGGACACAAACTACGAGCAGTACTTC. It encodes CSVGDTNYEQYF.

The chain carries TRBV7-2 and TRBJ1-2; D ambiguous. Germline lookup yields CDR1 SGHTA and CDR2 FQGNSA. The CDR3 spans 13 residues. Trimming cost V 6 bases and J 4 bases, with 12 bases left between them. This chain's CDR3 is CASSPDGPYGYTF. The CDR3 bases are TGTGCCAGCAGTCCGGACGGACCCTATGGCTACACCTTC.

This clonotype was counted a few times. The chain recombines TRBV7-2 with TRBJ2-5; D unclear. The DNA end lines up better with TRBJ2-7; the J call may be wrong. Germline V CDR1 and CDR2: SGHTA, FQGNSA. CDR3 length: 12 residues. This CDR3 reads CASSLSRVEQYF. CDR3 bases: TGTGCCAGCAGCTTATCACGGGTCGAGCAGTACTTC.

The table lists this clonotype with a few counts. This sequence joins TRBV29-1 and TRBJ2-1, with D perhaps given as TRBD1 or TRBD2 (5 bases each). Germline V gives CDR1 SQVTM, CDR2 ANQGSEA. This CDR3 has 12 residues. Trimming took off 7 bases at V and 8 bases at J, with 15 bases between the two ends. The CDR3 DNA is TGCAGCGCCTCTTGGGGGATCGATGAGCAGTTCTTC. Translated, it gives CSASWGIDEQFF.

The chain recombines TRBV12-5 with TRBJ2-1; 9 nucleotides agree with TRBD2. The CDR3 is 17 amino acids. Germline assignment: CDR1 LGHNT and CDR2 FRNRAP. With 1 base clipped from V and 5 bases from J, the junction kept 9 bases outside the gene matches. In DNA form, the CDR3 reads TGTGCTAGTGGTTTGGCTCATAGCGGGAGTCTACACAATGAGCAGTTCTTC. Protein sequence: CASGLAHSGSLHNEQFF.

V and J are TRBV20-1 and TRBJ2-1, with 10 bases identical to TRBD2. Germline CDR1 reads DFQATT; CDR2 reads SNEGSKA (reference sequence). V lost 5 bases and J lost 7; bases outside the gene matches: 8. The length of the CDR3 is 14 residues. CDR3 sequence reads: CSALAGGGLNEQFF. The CDR3 DNA reads TGCAGTGCTTTAGCGGGGGGCGGGTTAAATGAGCAGTTCTTC.

The chain links TRBV3-1 to TRBJ2-5; 7 bases map to TRBD2. The trim removed 1 base at V and 5 bases at J, leaving 4 bases unmatched. Germline V gives CDR1 LGHDT, CDR2 YNNKEL (reference sequence). This CDR3 has 14 residues. In nucleotides, the CDR3 is TGTGCCAGCAGCCAAGGGACTAGTCAGGAGACCCAGTACTTC. Translated, it gives CASSQGTSQETQYF.

J is TRBJ1-5 and V is TRBV9; tentatively, D is TRBD1 (5 bases). CDR1 is SGDLS, CDR2 YYNGEE, per germline. Trimming took 2 bases from V and 2 from J, leaving 11 bases between them. The CDR3 runs 15 residues. CDR3 coding DNA: TGTGCCAGCAGCGTTCCGATCAGGGGCAATCAGCCCCAGCATTTT. Its translation: CASSVPIRGNQPQHF.

The chain couples TRBV20-1 to TRBJ2-7; 9 bases line up with TRBD1. Germline V gene data show CDR1 as DFQATT and CDR2 as SNEGSKA (reference sequence). With V trimmed by 6 bases and J by 3 bases, 6 bases remained unmatched. This CDR3 spans 13 amino acids. The CDR3 reads CSALTGGDYEQYF. Here the CDR3 DNA reads TGCAGTGCCCTGACAGGGGGGGACTACGAGCAGTACTTC.

The chain combines TRBV20-1 with TRBJ2-4; 10 positions agree with TRBD2. Germline V CDR1 and CDR2: DFQATT, SNEGSKA (reference sequence). This CDR3 region has 19 residues. The V and J ends lost 5 bases and 0 bases, in that order; junction bases with no gene match: 16. The CDR3 DNA follows: TGCAGTGCTGGGGTAGCGGGGGGTTACGCCCCGTCAGCCAAAAACATTCAGTACTTC. Its protein product is CSAGVAGGYAPSAKNIQYF.

This clonotype was counted once. The V call is TRBV12-3 or TRBV12-4, the J call TRBJ1-5; D unresolved. The CDR3 sequence is 14 residues long. V was shortened by 3 bases and J by 4 bases, with 10 bases between the two germline ends. CDR3 amino acids: CASSLARQNQPQHF. The CDR3 nucleotides read TGTGCCAGCAGTTTGGCGCGCCAAAATCAGCCCCAGCATTTT.

The sample holds one count of this clonotype. The chain couples TRBV9 to TRBJ2-3; D gene ambiguous. The CDR3 is 14 residues long. From germline, CDR1 is SGDLS and CDR2 YYNGEE. Trimming left V 0 bases short and J 2 bases short, with 7 bases between. CDR3 in amino acids: CASSVGTTTDTQYF. The CDR3 bases are TGTGCCAGCAGCGTAGGCACCACCACAGATACGCAGTATTTT.

V usage is TRBV12-3 or TRBV12-4 and J usage is TRBJ2-1, with D unresolved. This CDR3 has 11 amino acids. Between the trimmed V and J ends, which lost 3 bases and 10 bases, there was a span of 7 bases. The CDR3 loop is CASSFSMEQFF. The CDR3 region has the DNA TGTGCCAGCAGTTTTTCGATGGAGCAGTTCTTC.

The chain combines TRBV7-2 with TRBJ2-3; 7 bases are shared with TRBD2. The germline V gene has CDR1 SGHTA and CDR2 FQGNSA. V lost 7 bases to trimming and J lost 4 bases; unmatched junction nucleotides: 14. CDR3 size: 16 residues. CDR3 sequence (DNA): TGTGCCAGCAACTCCGATGGGGGGGGTACCGCAGATACGCAGTATTTT. It yields the protein CASNSDGGGTADTQYF.

This clonotype was found a few times. The rearrangement uses TRBV29-1 and TRBJ2-3; 7 nucleotides match TRBD1. V lost 6 bases, J lost 2 bases, and 8 bases stayed unmatched. This CDR3 comprises 14 residues. Germline CDR1 SQVTM, CDR2 ANQGSEA. In DNA form, the CDR3 reads TGCAGCGTGGAGAGGGGGCGCTACACAGATACGCAGTATTTT. This sequence encodes CSVERGRYTDTQYF.

The gene calls are TRBV6-6 and TRBJ2-1; no definite D call. CDR3 length equals 15 residues. Looked up from germline, CDR1 is MNHNY and CDR2 is SVGAGI (reference sequence). With 3 bases removed from V and 13 bases from J, the gap between germline ends came to 22 bases. CDR3 DNA: TGTGCCAGCAGTTATTCCCTGACTCGCCAAGAGACCCAGTTCTTC. This translates into CASSYSLTRQETQFF.

CDR3 in amino acids: CSPEAANTEAFF. CDR3 coding DNA: TGCAGCCCTGAGGCGGCGAACACTGAAGCTTTCTTT. The chain joins TRBV29-1 to TRBJ1-1, with no clear D. Germline CDR1 SQVTM, CDR2 ANQGSEA. The CDR3 loop spans 12 amino acids. V lost 8 bases, J lost 1 base, and 11 bases lay in between.

This clonotype was counted only a few times. In nucleotides, the CDR3 is TGCGCCAGCAGCGTCGGGGGACTAGCCTTCTCCTACAATGAGCAGTACTTC. It encodes CASSVGGLAFSYNEQYF. J is TRBJ2-1 and V is TRBV5-1; TRBD2 aligns across 9 bases. The J call could be wrong; TRBJ2-7 is a better fit for the DNA end. The germline V gene has CDR1 SGHRS and CDR2 YFSETQ. The length of the CDR3 is 17 residues.

CDR3 protein: CASSFRSVAQPQHF. In nucleotides, the CDR3 is TGTGCCAGCAGTTTTCGTTCGGTGGCCCAGCCCCAGCATTTT. This chain links TRBV27 with TRBJ1-5; D is uncertain. The germline CDR1 and CDR2 sequences are MNHEY and SMNVEV (reference sequence). CDR3 size: 14 residues. The V end was cut by 3 bases, the J end by 7 bases, with 13 bases between.

The table lists this clonotype with a few counts. CDR3 coding DNA: TGCAGCGTTGACCTTCTGTGGGCTGAGACCCAGTACTTC. As protein: CSVDLLWAETQYF. The rearrangement joins TRBV29-1 to TRBJ2-7; D unresolved. The DNA matches TRBJ2-5 better at its end, which makes the J call doubtful. CDR1 SQVTM and CDR2 ANQGSEA come from the germline V gene. This CDR3 comprises 13 residues.

The CDR3 spells CAISGGQGDIQYF. The CDR3 DNA reads as TGTGCCATCAGTGGAGGACAGGGGGACATTCAGTACTTC. The genes are TRBV10-3 and TRBJ2-4; 10 nucleotides align to TRBD1. CDR1 and CDR2 from the germline V gene are ENHRY and SYGVKD. The CDR3 contains 13 residues. The ends lost 4 bases at V and 8 bases at J; junction bases unmatched: 2.

The chain recombines TRBV7-9 with TRBJ2-3; 7 bases align to TRBD1. Trimming at V came to 4 bases and at J to 8 bases, leaving 15 bases not matched to a gene. There are 16 residues in the CDR3. Germline CDR1 SEHNR, CDR2 FQNEAQ (reference sequence). The CDR3, as DNA: TGTGCCAGCAGCTCTTCGACAGGGAATGAGATAGGTACGCAGTATTTT. As protein: CASSSSTGNEIGTQYF.

In this sample, this clonotype turned up a few times. As DNA, the CDR3 is TGTGCCACCAGCGGGACCGGACAGTACGATAGCAATCAGCCCCAGCATTTT. It encodes CATSGTGQYDSNQPQHF. The rearrangement uses TRBV15 and TRBJ1-5; D perhaps matches TRBD1 (6 bases). Deletions cut 5 bases from V and 0 bases from J, with 17 bases between. This CDR3 is built from 17 residues. Looked up from germline, CDR1 is LNHNV and CDR2 is YYDKDF (reference sequence).

This chain uses TRBV5-1 with TRBJ2-2, with D unclear. CDR1 and CDR2 (germline): SGHRS, YFSETQ. This CDR3 is built from 15 residues. Trimming left V 5 bases short and J 4 bases short, with 15 bases between. CDR3 sequence: CASRGEEDVTGELFF. The CDR3, as DNA: TGCGCCAGCAGGGGTGAGGAAGATGTCACCGGGGAGCTGTTTTTT.

In the case of this clonotype: At one boundary the junction diverges from the germline segment, which might be a read error. The chain joins TRBV3-1 to TRBJ1-6; the D gene is possibly TRBD1 (5 bases). The CDR3 has 13 residues. CDR1 and CDR2 from the germline V gene are LGHDT and YNNKEL (reference sequence). CDR3 amino acids: CASSARDDSHLHF. CDR3 nucleotides: TGTGCCAGCAGCGCTCGGGACGATTCACACCTCCACTTT.

The chain has TRBV6-5 and TRBJ2-5; D remains unclear. The J call is doubtful: the DNA matches TRBJ2-7 better. The CDR3 is made up of 14 amino acids. Germline assignment: CDR1 MNHEY and CDR2 SVGAGI. The CDR3 DNA follows: TGTGCCAGCAGCGAAACTGGGATGCGTTTCGAGCAGTACTTC. Protein sequence: CASSETGMRFEQYF.